One and the same sample provided the 20 T cell receptor beta chains below, sequenced in a study of cytomegalovirus exposure and HLA in healthy donors. 13 Jbeta primers and 60 Vbeta primers were used for the PCR. Clones were read by immunoSEQ multiplex PCR, and TCRdb kept only the in-frame ones, dropping some. The table for this sample gives 40,000 to 55,000 clones. Sequencing was done on a sample of PBMCs. The receptors here all came from a male donor in good health and CMV-seropositive.

V gene TRBV4-1 combines with J gene TRBJ1-2, with a possible D match to TRBD1 (5 bases). V dropped 1 base and J dropped 4 bases, with 10 bases sitting between them. Looked up from germline, CDR1 is MGHRA and CDR2 is YSYEKL. The CDR3 extends over 14 amino acids. In DNA form, the CDR3 reads TGCGCCAGCAGCCAAGGTTGGGGCGGCTATGGCTACACCTTC. Translating gives CASSQGWGGYGYTF.

The chain couples TRBV7-2 to TRBJ2-3, with D perhaps matching TRBD1 (6 bases). The V end lost 1 base, the J end lost 3 bases, and 14 bases lay between the germline ends. The CDR3 is 16 amino acids. The germline gives CDR1 SGHTA, CDR2 FQGNSA. The CDR3 reads CASSLGLGASTDTQYF. The CDR3 DNA is TGTGCCAGCAGCTTAGGATTGGGGGCCAGTACAGATACGCAGTATTTT.

The chain carries TRBV5-1 and TRBJ2-2; D unclear. V lost 2 bases and J lost 9, with 5 bases in between. The CDR3 loop spans 11 amino acids. Germline values: CDR1 SGHRS, CDR2 YFSETQ. CDR3 amino acids: CASSLERELFF. CDR3 DNA: TGCGCCAGCAGCTTAGAGCGGGAGCTGTTTTTT.

The V gene is TRBV7-9, the J gene TRBJ2-2; weak D call: TRBD2 (5 bases). Germline loops: CDR1 SEHNR, CDR2 FQNEAQ (reference sequence). The CDR3 runs 14 residues. V was shortened by 3 bases and J by 8 bases, with 13 bases between the two germline ends. The CDR3 nucleotides read TGTGCCAGCAGCTTCGCGGGTGGTTATGGGGAGCTGTTTTTT. The encoded protein is CASSFAGGYGELFF.

This rearrangement joins TRBV19 to TRBJ2-1; 15 positions agree with TRBD2. There are 18 residues in the CDR3. Germline V gene lookup returns CDR1 LNHDA and CDR2 SQIVND (reference sequence). The J segment lost 6 bases and the V segment lost 5 bases, leaving 11 bases of the junction unmatched. CDR3 bases: TGTGCCAGTAGTCCCCGGGGACTAGCGGGGGGCGTACCCAATGAGCAGTTCTTC. It translates to CASSPRGLAGGVPNEQFF.

This chain joins TRBV5-1 and TRBJ2-6, with D possibly matching TRBD2 (6 bases). Trimming shortened V by 7 bases and J by 0 bases, and 11 bases separated the two germline ends. Germline CDR1 is SGHRS and CDR2 is YFSETQ. The CDR3 extends over 15 amino acids. For the CDR3, the DNA is TGCGCCAGCTCCGGAGGGATCTCTGGGGCCAACGTCCTGACTTTC. Translated, it gives CASSGGISGANVLTF.

The V and J genes are TRBV6-6 and TRBJ2-5, with 9 positions matching TRBD1. CDR3 length: 14 amino acids. Trimming removed 8 bases from V and 5 bases from J; junction bases left unmatched: 9. Germline CDR1 is MNHNY and CDR2 is SVGAGI (reference sequence). This CDR3 is CASRSGTGIETQYF. CDR3 in DNA: TGTGCCAGCCGATCCGGGACAGGGATTGAGACCCAGTACTTC.

The rearrangement uses TRBV4-3 and TRBJ1-2; perhaps TRBD1 as D (6 bases). Germline assignment: CDR1 LGHNA and CDR2 YSLEER. Trimming took 1 base from V and 5 from J, leaving 23 bases between them. This CDR3 is built from 18 residues. The CDR3, as DNA: TGCGCCAGCAGCCAAGTTGAGGGACCGGGGGCGGGGGGGTATGGCTACACCTTC. This encodes CASSQVEGPGAGGYGYTF.

V and J are TRBV19 and TRBJ1-2; the D is unclear. The V gene's germline CDR1 is LNHDA and CDR2 SQIVND (reference sequence). This CDR3 is 10 amino acids long. Trimming removed 6 bases from V and 7 bases from J, with 6 bases in between. CDR3 protein: CASSGGGYTF. In DNA form, the CDR3 reads TGTGCCAGTAGCGGCGGTGGCTACACCTTC.

The chain combines TRBV7-3 with TRBJ2-2, with D possibly being TRBD2 (5 bases). The CDR3 is made up of 13 amino acids. Trimming took off 7 bases at V and 5 bases at J, with 11 bases between the two ends. Per the germline V gene, CDR1 is SGHTA and CDR2 is FQGTGA. The DNA of the CDR3 is TGTGCCAGCACTGCGGGTCCTACCGGGGAGCTGTTTTTT. Translating it yields CASTAGPTGELFF. Combining the CDR3 with reference TRBV7-3 and TRBJ2-2 gives the whole variable domain GAGVSQTPSNKVTEKGKYVELRCDPISGHTALYWYRQSLGQGPEFLIYFQGTGAADDSGLPNDRFFAVRPEGSVSTLKIQRTERGDSAVYLCASTAGPTGELFFGEGSRLTVL.

The rearrangement uses TRBV4-1 and TRBJ1-1, with unresolved D. The V end lost 0 bases, the J end lost 6 bases, and 17 bases lay between the germline ends. The CDR3 is 16 residues long. CDR1 is MGHRA, CDR2 YSYEKL, per germline. The CDR3 protein is CASSQDRTLGYAEAFF. The CDR3 DNA reads as TGCGCCAGCAGCCAAGATAGGACTTTGGGGTACGCTGAAGCTTTCTTT.

The chain's CDR3 is CASSLAAGGRSYEQYF. The CDR3 DNA sequence: TGTGCCAGCAGCTTGGCCGCAGGGGGACGCTCCTACGAGCAGTACTTC. The chain employs TRBV5-6 and TRBJ2-5; 7 nucleotides line up with TRBD1. The last part of the DNA fits TRBJ2-7 better; the J call may be wrong. The CDR3 has 16 residues. Germline V gives CDR1 SGHDT, CDR2 YYEEEE.

The chain joins TRBV19 to TRBJ2-5, with 9 nucleotides matching TRBD1. V was clipped by 5 bases and J by 10 bases; unmatched bases: 8. The CDR3 is 13 amino acids. Germline CDR1 reads LNHDA; CDR2 reads SQIVND (reference sequence). This chain's CDR3 is CASSLRTGVIQYF. The CDR3 DNA follows: TGTGCCAGTAGTCTCCGGACAGGGGTGATCCAGTACTTC.

The V gene is TRBV6-5, the J gene TRBJ2-1; 9 nucleotides line up with TRBD1. V gave up 5 bases and J gave up 8 bases; unmatched junction bases: 10. The CDR3 is 15 amino acids. CDR1 and CDR2 from the germline V gene are MNHEY and SVGAGI. The CDR3 DNA reads as TGTGCCAGCAGTAAACGGACAGGGGTTTGGGATGAGCAGTTCTTC. This encodes CASSKRTGVWDEQFF.

The genes are TRBV4-3 and TRBJ2-5; perhaps TRBD1 as D (6 bases). This CDR3 comprises 15 residues. CDR1 and CDR2 (germline): LGHNA, YSLEER. Trimming removed 0 bases at V and 3 bases at J, with 11 bases between. The CDR3 reads CASSQDWQGKETQYF. The CDR3 nucleotides read TGCGCCAGCAGCCAAGACTGGCAGGGGAAAGAGACCCAGTACTTC.

The chain has TRBV14 and TRBJ2-5; a weak D match, TRBD2 (5 bases). V lost 4 bases to trimming and J lost 4 bases, with 13 bases between them. CDR1 is SGHDN and CDR2 is FVKESK in the germline V gene. The CDR3 has 14 residues. CDR3: CASSPRIGGETQYF. In DNA form, the CDR3 reads TGTGCCAGCAGCCCTCGAATAGGAGGAGAGACCCAGTACTTC.

The chain is built from TRBV14 and TRBJ2-5; 8 nucleotides match TRBD2. With V trimmed by 0 bases and J by 5 bases, 17 bases remained unmatched. Per the germline V gene, CDR1 is SGHDN and CDR2 is FVKESK. The CDR3 has 19 residues. As DNA, the CDR3 is TGTGCCAGCAGCCAAGAACGGGGGGGCCCGCGGGGAAGACGGGAGACCCAGTACTTC. It translates to CASSQERGGPRGRRETQYF.

The chain recombines TRBV5-5 with TRBJ1-1; a weak D match, TRBD1 (5 bases). Trimming cost V 0 bases and J 2 bases, with 8 bases left between them. The germline V gene has CDR1 SGHKS and CDR2 YYEKEE (reference sequence). CDR3 length: 14 amino acids. CDR3 in amino acids: CASSLAQGNTEAFF. CDR3 nucleotides: TGTGCCAGCAGCTTGGCCCAGGGAAACACTGAAGCTTTCTTT. The full variable domain, in which reference TRBV5-5 and TRBJ1-1 provide the parts outside the CDR3, is DAGVTQSPTHLIKTRGQQVTLRCSPISGHKSVSWYQQVLGQGPQFIFQYYEKEERGRGNFPDRFSARQFPNYSSELNVNALLLGDSALYLCASSLAQGNTEAFFGQGTRLTVV.

The V gene is TRBV14, the J gene TRBJ2-3; a possible D gene is TRBD2 (6 bases). V lost 4 bases, J lost 9 bases, and 14 bases lay in between. CDR3 length: 13 residues. Germline CDR1 SGHDN, CDR2 FVKESK. The CDR3 here is CASSPRTTGTQYF. The CDR3, as DNA: TGTGCCAGCAGCCCACGGACTACCGGGACGCAGTATTTT.

The rearrangement joins TRBV28 to TRBJ2-7; TRBD1 matches at 7 bases. V was clipped by 5 bases and J by 6 bases; unmatched bases: 16. Per germline, CDR1 MDHEN and CDR2 SYDVKM. The CDR3 runs to 16 residues. The CDR3 protein is CASSPTGQLGFREQYF. CDR3 nucleotides: TGTGCCAGCAGTCCCACGGGACAGCTCGGTTTTCGCGAGCAGTACTTC.